This T cell receptor (beta chain) came from a study of response to subunit inactivated influenza vaccine. Study results and caveats: Researchers suggested that each seasonal influenza vaccination recruits few new T cells.

TCRdb re-derived calls from the RT-PCR reads in MiXCR, one entry per CDR3 protein. The sample has approximately 490,000 distinct CDR3 sequences; less than 7.5% are singletons. This CDR3 has 15 amino acids. CDR1 and CDR2 (germline): LNHDA, SQIVND (reference sequence). Trimming pared 1 base from V and 4 bases from J, leaving 13 bases between. This clonotype was seen only a few times. Its matching antigen is unknown. V is TRBV19 and J is TRBJ1-2; D call uncertain. The origin of this receptor is a man aged 50 to 69 who received an inactivated influenza vaccine. Sample: PBMCs from blood, taken approximately 25 months after vaccination. The chain's CDR3 is CASSIGRGWGYGYTF. Written as DNA, the CDR3 is TGTGCCAGTAGTATAGGCCGGGGATGGGGCTATGGCTACACCTTC.